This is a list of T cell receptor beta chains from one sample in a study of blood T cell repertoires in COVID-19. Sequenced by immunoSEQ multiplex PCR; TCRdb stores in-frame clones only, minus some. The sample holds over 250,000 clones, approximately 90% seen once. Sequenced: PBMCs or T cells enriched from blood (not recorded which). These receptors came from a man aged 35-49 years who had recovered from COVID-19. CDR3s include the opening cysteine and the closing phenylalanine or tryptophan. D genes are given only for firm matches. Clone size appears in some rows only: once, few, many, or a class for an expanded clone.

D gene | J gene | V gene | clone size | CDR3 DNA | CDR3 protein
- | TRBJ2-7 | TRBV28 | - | TGTGCCAGCAGGGGACTGATCTACGAGCAGTACTTC | CASRGLIYEQYF
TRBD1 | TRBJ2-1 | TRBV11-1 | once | TGTGCCAGCAGCTTGGGTCCGGGACAGGGGACAGATGAGCAGTTCTTC | CASSLGPGQGTDEQFF
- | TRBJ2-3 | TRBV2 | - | TGTGCCAGCAGTAATCCGGGTAGCACAGATACGCAGTATTTT | CASSNPGSTDTQYF
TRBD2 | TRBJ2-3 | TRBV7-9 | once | TGTGCCAGCAGCGCCGCTAGCGGGACGACAGATACGCAGTATTTT | CASSAASGTTDTQYF
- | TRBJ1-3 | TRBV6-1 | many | TGTGCCAGCAGTGCCCGACGGGGACTTTCTGGAAACACCATATATTTT | CASSARRGLSGNTIYF
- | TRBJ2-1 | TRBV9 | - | TGTGCCAGTACACCACTAGCTGGTACCCCCACCAATGAGCAGTTCTTC | CASTPLAGTPTNEQFF
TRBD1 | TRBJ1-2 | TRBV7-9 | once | TGTGCCAGCAGCGGCCGGGACAGGGGCCCCGGACGGTATGGCTACACCTTC | CASSGRDRGPGRYGYTF
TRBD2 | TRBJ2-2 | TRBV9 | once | TGTGCCAGCAGCGTAGCGGCTAGCGGGAGCACCGGGGAGCTGTTTTTT | CASSVAASGSTGELFF
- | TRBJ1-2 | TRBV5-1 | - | TGCGCCAGTAGCAACAGGGCTAACTATGGCTACACCTTC | CASSNRANYGYTF
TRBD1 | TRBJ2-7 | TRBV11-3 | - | TGTGCCAGCAGCTTAGAAGGCAGGGGGAGCGAGCAGTACTTC | CASSLEGRGSEQYF
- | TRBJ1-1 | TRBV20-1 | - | TGCAGTGCTAGTTCCAAACAGGGTTGCCATTGTGCTGAAGCTTTCTTT | CSASSKQGCHCAEAFF
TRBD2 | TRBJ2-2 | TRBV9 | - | TGTGCCAGCAGCCCCCCTAGCGGGAGGGCCGATTGGACCGGGGAGCTGTTTTTT | CASSPPSGRADWTGELFF
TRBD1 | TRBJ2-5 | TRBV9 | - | TGTGCCAGCAGCGTTGGACAGGGCCAAGAGACCCAGTACTTC | CASSVGQGQETQYF
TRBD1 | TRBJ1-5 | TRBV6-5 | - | TGTGCCAGCAGCCCGGGGACAGGGATCAATCAGCCCCAGCATTTT | CASSPGTGINQPQHF
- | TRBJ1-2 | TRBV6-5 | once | TGTGCCAGCAGTTATCAGGGCAGTGGCTACACCTTC | CASSYQGSGYTF
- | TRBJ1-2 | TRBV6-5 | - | TGTGCCAGCACCCAGTCCGTTTCTGGCTACACCTTC | CASTQSVSGYTF
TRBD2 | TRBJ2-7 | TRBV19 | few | TGTGCCAGTAGTCCCGGGGGGGGCTCCTACGAGCAGTACTTC | CASSPGGGSYEQYF
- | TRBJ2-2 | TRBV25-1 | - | TGTGCCAGCAGTGAATTCTTTCCGAACACCGGGGAGCTGTTTTTT | CASSEFFPNTGELFF
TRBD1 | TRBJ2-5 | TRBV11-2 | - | TGTGCCAGCAGCTCCGGACAGGGGGTACTCGAGACCCAGTACTTC | CASSSGQGVLETQYF
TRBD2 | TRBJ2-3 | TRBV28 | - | TGTGCCAGCAACGCGGGAGGGTGGACAGATACGCAGTATTTT | CASNAGGWTDTQYF
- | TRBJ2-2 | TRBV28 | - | TGTGCCAGCAGTTTGGGTCGCGGGCGGCTGTTTTTT | CASSLGRGRLFF
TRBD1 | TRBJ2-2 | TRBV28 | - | TGTGCCAGCAGTTTACCACCCGCCGGGACAGGGGCCACCGGGGAGCTGTTTTTT | CASSLPPAGTGATGELFF
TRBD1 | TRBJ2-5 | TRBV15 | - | TGTGCCACCAGCAGAATTCTCGGAACAGGGGGCCAAGAGACCCAGTACTTC | CATSRILGTGGQETQYF